The T cell receptor (beta chain) under discussion was sequenced for a study of response to subunit inactivated influenza vaccine. Whole-study findings and limits: Authors suggested each seasonal flu vaccination may recruit only limited numbers of new T cells.

TCRdb re-analysed the RT-PCR reads in MiXCR, keeping a single row per CDR3 protein. The table has some 300,000 distinct CDR3 sequences, roughly 22% seen once; the top ten hold over 9%. V was pared by 3 bases and J by 5 bases, with 14 bases between. CDR3 size: 15 residues. CDR1 is MDHEN, CDR2 SYDVKM, per germline. This clonotype was seen only a few times. Its target is unknown. This receptor was identified in a man aged 50-75 years who received an inactivated influenza vaccine. The chain combines TRBV28 with TRBJ2-1; a possible D gene is TRBD2 (5 bases). This sample comprised PBMCs from blood, obtained about 20 months after vaccination. The CDR3 loop is CASSFSRETHNEQFF. In DNA, the CDR3 is TGTGCCAGCAGTTTCTCTAGGGAGACCCACAATGAGCAGTTCTTC.